This TCR beta chain was documented in a study of blood T cell repertoires in COVID-19. At the level of the study: The cDNA or gDNA used as material had been derived from T cells, B-cell-depleted T cells, or PBMCs.

The assay was immunoSEQ multiplex PCR, and TCRdb's table has in-frame clones only and misses some. The table shows 200,000 to 300,000 clones, with about 89% occurring only once. The CDR3 covers 14 residues. Germline V CDR1 and CDR2: SEHNR, FQNEAQ (reference sequence). Trimming pared 4 bases from V and 3 bases from J, leaving 11 bases between. Sequenced input: peripheral blood. The chain joins TRBV7-9 to TRBJ2-3, with D unclear. The sequence came from a woman aged 40 to 50 who had recovered from COVID-19. As DNA, the CDR3 is TGTGCCAGCAGCTACAGTAGTATGACAGATACGCAGTATTTT. Amino acids: CASSYSSMTDTQYF.